This section outlines one TCR beta chain sequence together with its context. The V gene end was trimmed by 7 bases and the J gene end by 2 bases; junction bases not matched to a gene: 11. This CDR3 has 15 amino acids. Germline V gives CDR1 MDHEN, CDR2 SYDVKM. RNA amounts of roughly 0.45 to 1 ug underwent reverse transcription with random hexamers. Amplification of TCR beta CDR3 spanned 54 Vbeta and 13 Jbeta via immunoSEQ multiplex PCR. TCRdb passed the immunoSEQ multiplex PCR reads through MiXCR, listing each CDR3 protein once. The sample lists 250,000 or so distinct CDR3 sequences; roughly 95% were seen once. The data derive from a study of CD8 T cells in Susac syndrome. Sequencing of TCR beta was carried out in blood CD8+ and CD4+ T cells. Patients with stable or active relapsing-remitting disease, all of them treatment-naive, made up the multiple sclerosis controls. Bulk CD8+ and CD4+ cells came from magnetic negative isolation; CD8+ TEMRA by FACS.

The clonotype originates from a human donor with multiple sclerosis. The chain combines TRBV28 with TRBJ2-7, with TRBD1 matching over 7 bases. Source material: CD4+ T cells from PBMCs. The CDR3 is CASNPGTVLTYEQYF. The DNA for the CDR3 is TGTGCCAGCAACCCCGGGACAGTTCTAACCTACGAGCAGTACTTC.